Reported below is one T cell receptor beta chain. These data belong to a study of blood T cell repertoires in COVID-19. Some clones are missing from TCRdb's copy, which holds only in-frame ones; the method was immunoSEQ multiplex PCR. The table has about 190,000 clones, about 89% seen once. J lost 4 bases, V lost 6 bases, and 4 bases had no gene match. The CDR3 extends over 13 amino acids. Per the germline V gene, CDR1 is SNHLY and CDR2 is FYNNEI. This clonotype was obtained from a man in his forties or fifties with acute or convalescent COVID-19. The chain joins TRBV2 to TRBJ1-1; 8 bases are a match to TRBD1. Sample: peripheral blood. The CDR3 region has the DNA TGTGCCAGCAGAACGGGACAGGTCACTGAAGCTTTCTTT. It yields the protein CASRTGQVTEAFF.